Included here is one T cell receptor (beta chain) sequence, with context. This record comes from a study of control samples from healthy donors and cancer patients. Libraries were prepared by immunoSEQ multiplex PCR; TCRdb keeps only in-frame clonotypes and omits some of them. The sample has more than 25,000 clones; approximately 94% are singletons. The CDR3 has 15 amino acids. Germline assignment: CDR1 SGHRS and CDR2 YFSETQ. The germline V and J ends were trimmed by 0 bases and 1 base, with 10 bases remaining between them. This TCR derives from a man in his fifties or sixties in good health. The chain couples TRBV5-1 to TRBJ1-1; D ambiguous. Sequencing was done on a sample of blood. The CDR3 DNA sequence: TGCGCCAGCAGCTTGGACCTCGGAAAGAACACTGAAGCTTTCTTT. Protein sequence: CASSLDLGKNTEAFF.